The 7 T cell receptor beta chains in this list originate from one sample, sequenced in a study of cytomegalovirus exposure and HLA in healthy donors. Amplification used 60 Vbeta primers and 13 Jbeta primers. TCRdb's table, derived via immunoSEQ multiplex PCR, lists solely in-frame clones and lacks some. The repertoire holds about 130,000 clones, with roughly 70% as singletons. The sample consisted of PBMCs. The receptors shown here come from a middle-aged man in good health and CMV-seropositive.

The genes are TRBV19 and TRBJ1-5; TRBD1 matches 11 bases. This CDR3 contains 17 residues. V was clipped by 5 bases and J by 6 bases; unmatched bases: 12. In germline, CDR1 is LNHDA, CDR2 SQIVND (reference sequence). This chain's CDR3 is CASSRSGTGGSGQPQHF. CDR3 DNA: TGTGCCAGTAGTCGATCCGGGACAGGGGGTTCGGGTCAGCCCCAGCATTTT.

As DNA, the CDR3 is TGTGCCAGCAGCGGAGACAGGGGTGTCGACGAGCAGTACTTC. It specifies CASSGDRGVDEQYF. The chain is built from TRBV9 and TRBJ2-7, with TRBD1 identical over 8 bases. After removal of 3 bases from V and 5 bases from J, the junction contained 7 bases not matched to a gene. Germline CDR1 SGDLS, CDR2 YYNGEE. This CDR3 has 14 residues.

The genes are TRBV7-8 and TRBJ2-7; the match to TRBD2 covers 12 bases. The V segment lost 1 base and the J segment 0 bases; nucleotides outside the gene matches: 4. Germline V gene data show CDR1 as SGHVS and CDR2 as FQNEAQ. CDR3 length: 17 residues. The CDR3 here is CASSLGLAGVSSYEQYF. The DNA of the CDR3 is TGTGCCAGCAGCTTAGGACTAGCGGGAGTAAGCTCCTACGAGCAGTACTTC.

This sequence joins TRBV30 and TRBJ1-5; no definite D call. V lost 1 base, J lost 3 bases, and 7 bases lay in between. In germline, CDR1 is GTSNPN, CDR2 SVGIG (reference sequence). CDR3 length: 13 residues. CDR3 protein: CAWSGANNQPQHF. The CDR3 coding sequence is TGTGCCTGGAGTGGTGCTAACAATCAGCCCCAGCATTTT.

This chain uses TRBV4-3 with TRBJ1-2, with TRBD1 matching over 9 bases. The length of the CDR3 is 15 residues. Germline assignment: CDR1 LGHNA and CDR2 YSLEER. The V and J ends lost 3 bases and 4 bases, in that order; junction bases with no gene match: 6. CDR3 nucleotides: TGCGCCAGCAGCCAGTCGACAGGGGGGGTCTATGGCTACACCTTC. It encodes CASSQSTGGVYGYTF.

The rearrangement links TRBV29-1 to TRBJ2-5, with D perhaps TRBD1 (5 bases). This CDR3 is 15 amino acids long. V was trimmed by 5 bases and J by 4 bases, leaving 20 bases between them. The germline V gene encodes CDR1 SQVTM and CDR2 ANQGSEA. CDR3 amino acids: CSVRSDVQVTETQYF. DNA for the CDR3: TGCAGCGTTCGATCAGACGTACAGGTGACAGAGACCCAGTACTTC.

The gene calls are TRBV6-1 and TRBJ1-1; 12 positions agree with TRBD1. The trim removed 3 bases at V and 6 bases at J, leaving 11 bases unmatched. The CDR3 consists of 17 residues. CDR1 is MNHNS and CDR2 is SASEGT in the germline V gene. The CDR3 spells CASSEVGTGGVGAEAFF. CDR3 sequence (DNA): TGTGCCAGCAGTGAGGTCGGGACAGGGGGCGTTGGGGCTGAAGCTTTCTTT.